Shown below are 17 T cell receptor beta chains from a single sample sequenced in a study of shared clonotypes between healthy human individuals (dated by TCRdb to the early 2020s). The library was prepared using the immunoSEQ multiplex PCR assay. What TCRdb holds here is the immuneACCESS table cut down to in-frame rearrangements. Part of the clones is not present; checked against another copy, under half of the missing clones reflect an unresolved V gene, and the others are unexplained. The sample contains about 1.5 million clones, roughly 96% of them found a single time. Approximately 1.2% of the sample comes from the top ten. Sequenced: naive CD4+ T cells sorted from blood. This specimen's cell subset or site label, per the study, means: CD45RA+ positively selected. The receptors derive from a man between 25 and 39 years old in good health.

This chain uses TRBV9 with TRBJ2-5, with unresolved D. Trimming took 2 bases from V and 1 from J, leaving 15 bases between them. From germline, CDR1 is SGDLS and CDR2 YYNGEE. CDR3 length: 16 amino acids. DNA of the CDR3: TGTGCCAGCAGCGTGAGTGCGGTGGTTATCCAAGAGACCCAGTACTTC. Translation: CASSVSAVVIQETQYF.

The V call is TRBV19, the J call TRBJ2-1; 8 nucleotides line up with TRBD2. Germline V lookup: CDR1 LNHDA, CDR2 SQIVND (reference sequence). This CDR3 spans 15 amino acids. V was clipped by 8 bases and J by 3 bases; unmatched bases: 9. CDR3 in DNA: TGTGCCAGTGCCCTTATAGCGGGACTCTACAATGAGCAGTTCTTC. As protein: CASALIAGLYNEQFF.

The chain couples TRBV19 to TRBJ2-2; D call uncertain. Germline V gene lookup returns CDR1 LNHDA and CDR2 SQIVND (reference sequence). V lost 2 bases, J lost 1 base, and 5 bases lay in between. The CDR3 has 14 residues. CDR3 DNA sequence: TGTGCCAGTAGTATAATCGAGAACACCGGGGAGCTGTTTTTT. It encodes CASSIIENTGELFF.

The chain employs TRBV4-1 and TRBJ1-1; D gene ambiguous. Per the germline V gene, CDR1 is MGHRA and CDR2 is YSYEKL. The V and J ends lost 0 bases and 4 bases respectively, with 9 bases between them. The CDR3 covers 14 residues. CDR3 region: CASSQDLLGTEAFF. The CDR3 DNA sequence: TGCGCCAGCAGCCAAGATCTTCTGGGCACTGAAGCTTTCTTT.

The chain has TRBV9 and TRBJ2-3; 7 nucleotides line up with TRBD1. V lost 4 bases and J lost 2; bases outside the gene matches: 4. Per germline, CDR1 SGDLS and CDR2 YYNGEE. The length of the CDR3 is 14 residues. The CDR3 DNA is TGTGCCAGCAGCCCAGGACAGGCCACAGATACGCAGTATTTT. This translates into CASSPGQATDTQYF.

This clone was observed once. V gene TRBV4-2 combines with J gene TRBJ2-1; 9 positions match TRBD2. Germline V gene sequence: CDR1 LGHNA, CDR2 YNFKEQ. The V segment lost 4 bases and the J segment 9 bases; nucleotides outside the gene matches: 4. The CDR3 spans 13 residues. For the CDR3, the DNA is TGTGCCAGCAGCCCTACTAGCGGGTCTGAGCAGTTCTTC. Translating gives CASSPTSGSEQFF.

J is TRBJ2-5 and V is TRBV29-1; 7 bases are shared with TRBD2. The CDR3 totals 15 residues. From germline, CDR1 is SQVTM and CDR2 ANQGSEA. The V segment lost 3 bases and the J segment 5 bases; nucleotides outside the gene matches: 12. CDR3 protein: CSVDGWEGKGETQYF. CDR3 bases: TGCAGCGTTGATGGCTGGGAGGGCAAGGGTGAGACCCAGTACTTC.

The chain uses TRBV27 and TRBJ2-1, with D perhaps TRBD1 (6 bases). The CDR3 runs to 14 residues. Trimming cost V 7 bases and J 3 bases, with 13 bases left between them. CDR1 MNHEY and CDR2 SMNVEV come from the germline V gene (reference sequence). CDR3 nucleotide sequence: TGTGCCAGCAAGGGACACCCTAACTACAATGAGCAGTTCTTC. It yields the protein CASKGHPNYNEQFF.

The chain links TRBV6-5 to TRBJ1-1; maybe TRBD1 (5 bases). CDR1 and CDR2 (germline): MNHEY, SVGAGI. The length of the CDR3 is 14 residues. The V end lost 2 bases, the J end lost 8 bases, and 15 bases lay between the germline ends. The CDR3 is CASSYSGAGSEAFF. The CDR3 DNA follows: TGTGCCAGCAGTTACAGCGGGGCGGGATCCGAAGCTTTCTTT.

The J gene is TRBJ2-1, the V gene TRBV6-1; no firm D call. With 3 bases removed from V and 4 bases from J, the gap between germline ends came to 7 bases. Germline lookup yields CDR1 MNHNS and CDR2 SASEGT. The CDR3 has 13 residues. Here the CDR3 DNA reads TGTGCCAGCAGTGAGATAGCTTACAATGAGCAGTTCTTC. Amino acids: CASSEIAYNEQFF.

The chain is built from TRBV6-5 and TRBJ2-5; 9 positions agree with TRBD2. V lost 8 bases, J lost 4 bases, and 8 bases stayed unmatched. The CDR3 loop spans 14 amino acids. Germline lookup yields CDR1 MNHEY and CDR2 SVGAGI. CDR3 amino acids: CASRSGLAGETQYF. The CDR3 DNA reads TGTGCCAGCCGTTCGGGACTAGCTGGAGAGACCCAGTACTTC.

The V call is TRBV7-2, the J call TRBJ2-5; 11 nucleotides match TRBD2. This CDR3 is built from 17 residues. CDR1 is SGHTA and CDR2 is FQGNSA in the germline V gene. The V gene end was trimmed by 5 bases and the J gene end by 1 base; junction bases not matched to a gene: 9. The CDR3 sequence: CASSRQTSGVFQETQYF. The CDR3 nucleotides read TGTGCCAGCAGCCGTCAGACTAGCGGGGTATTCCAAGAGACCCAGTACTTC.

The chain joins TRBV6-6 to TRBJ1-5; maybe TRBD1 (5 bases). The CDR3 totals 15 residues. Trimming left V 2 bases short and J 3 bases short, with 11 bases between. CDR1 is MNHNY, CDR2 SVGAGI, per germline (reference sequence). The CDR3 bases are TGTGCCAGCAGTTACCTCGACAGCTTCAATCAGCCCCAGCATTTT. Its translation is CASSYLDSFNQPQHF.

The genes are TRBV7-8 and TRBJ2-1; D remains ambiguous. The germline CDR1 and CDR2 sequences are SGHVS and FQNEAQ. CDR3 length: 15 residues. V lost 5 bases to trimming and J lost 4 bases, with 15 bases between them. The CDR3 bases are TGTGCCAGCAGCCAACCTTTAGTCTTGTACAATGAGCAGTTCTTC. It encodes CASSQPLVLYNEQFF.

V and J are TRBV7-9 and TRBJ2-3, with D unclear. Per germline, CDR1 SEHNR and CDR2 FQNEAQ (reference sequence). This CDR3 has 16 amino acids. The germline V and J ends were trimmed by 2 bases and 0 bases, with 12 bases remaining between them. CDR3 nucleotide sequence: TGTGCCAGCAGCTTATACGGAGACGCTAGCACAGATACGCAGTATTTT. Translated: CASSLYGDASTDTQYF.

The chain recombines TRBV6-6 with TRBJ1-2; D gene unclear. Germline lookup yields CDR1 MNHNY and CDR2 SVGAGI (reference sequence). The length of the CDR3 is 14 residues. Trimming stripped 6 bases from V and 4 bases from J, with 15 bases between. Here the CDR3 reads CASSGIGGSYGYTF. DNA for the CDR3: TGTGCCAGCAGCGGCATTGGAGGCAGCTATGGCTACACCTTC.

The V call is TRBV29-1, the J call TRBJ1-1; 7 positions agree with TRBD1. The V gene's germline CDR1 is SQVTM and CDR2 ANQGSEA. The CDR3 loop spans 13 amino acids. Trimming removed 6 bases from V and 1 base from J; junction bases left unmatched: 5. The chain's CDR3 is CSVRDSRNTEAFF. DNA for the CDR3: TGCAGCGTGAGGGACAGCCGGAACACTGAAGCTTTCTTT.